Reported below is one T cell receptor beta chain. What it binds is unknown. TCRdb processed the 5' RACE reads anew with MiXCR; each CDR3 protein has one entry. The table shows 400,000 to 550,000 distinct CDR3 sequences, with roughly 13% occurring only once. These data belong to a study of identical twins. The study's findings and limits: Beta out-of-frame sequences showed weaker excess sharing between twins. High-abundance cord blood beta clonotypes had fewer insertions; memory repertoires showed none.

These data also formed part of another study, on yellow fever vaccine responses in identical twins. This second study says: On the reported evidence, twins' vaccine T cell responses seemed partly convergent and partly personalized.

Source material: CD4+ T cells sorted from blood. The origin of this receptor is a woman aged 18-29 years in good health.

For the CDR3, the DNA is TGTGCCAGCAGTACCCCAACTAGCGGGAGTGCCTACAATGAGCAGTTCTTC. Residues: CASSTPTSGSAYNEQFF. The rearrangement joins TRBV27 to TRBJ2-1; the match to TRBD2 covers 11 bases. From germline, CDR1 is MNHEY and CDR2 SMNVEV (reference sequence). V was clipped by 5 bases and J by 2 bases; unmatched bases: 8. The CDR3 totals 17 residues.